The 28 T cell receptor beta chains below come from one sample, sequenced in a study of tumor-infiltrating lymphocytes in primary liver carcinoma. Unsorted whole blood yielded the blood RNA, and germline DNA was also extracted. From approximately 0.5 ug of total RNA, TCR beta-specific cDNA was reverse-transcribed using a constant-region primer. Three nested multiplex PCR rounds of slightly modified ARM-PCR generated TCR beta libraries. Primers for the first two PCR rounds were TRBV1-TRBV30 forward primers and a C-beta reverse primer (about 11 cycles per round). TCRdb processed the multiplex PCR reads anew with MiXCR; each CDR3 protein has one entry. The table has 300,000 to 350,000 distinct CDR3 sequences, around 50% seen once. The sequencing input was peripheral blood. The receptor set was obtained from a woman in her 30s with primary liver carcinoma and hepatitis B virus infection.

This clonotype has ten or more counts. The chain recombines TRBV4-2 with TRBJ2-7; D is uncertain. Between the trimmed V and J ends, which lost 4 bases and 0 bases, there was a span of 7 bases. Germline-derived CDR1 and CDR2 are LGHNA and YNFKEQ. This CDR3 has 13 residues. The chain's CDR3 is CASSPTSSYEQYF. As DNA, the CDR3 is TGTGCCAGCAGCCCAACGAGCTCCTACGAGCAGTACTTC.

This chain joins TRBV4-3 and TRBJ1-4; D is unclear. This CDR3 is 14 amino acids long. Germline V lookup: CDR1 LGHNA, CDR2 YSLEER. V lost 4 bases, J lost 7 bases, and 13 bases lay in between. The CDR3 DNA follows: TGCGCCAGCAGCCTAGTAAAGGGTGGTGAAAAACTGTTTTTT. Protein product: CASSLVKGGEKLFF.

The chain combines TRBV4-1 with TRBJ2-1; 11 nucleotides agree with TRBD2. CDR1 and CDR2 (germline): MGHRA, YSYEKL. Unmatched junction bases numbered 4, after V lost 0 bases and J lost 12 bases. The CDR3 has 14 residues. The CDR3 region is CASSQELAGVRQFF. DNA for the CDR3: TGCGCCAGCAGCCAAGAACTAGCGGGAGTCAGGCAGTTCTTC.

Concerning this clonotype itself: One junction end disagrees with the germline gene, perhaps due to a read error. Here the CDR3 reads CASSYDGTNIEAFF. CDR3 nucleotides: TGTGCCAGCAGTTACGACGGTACGAACATTGAAGCTTTCTTT. This chain links TRBV6-6 with TRBJ1-1; D gene unclear. Germline V gene lookup returns CDR1 MNHNY and CDR2 SVGAGI (reference sequence). The CDR3 covers 14 residues.

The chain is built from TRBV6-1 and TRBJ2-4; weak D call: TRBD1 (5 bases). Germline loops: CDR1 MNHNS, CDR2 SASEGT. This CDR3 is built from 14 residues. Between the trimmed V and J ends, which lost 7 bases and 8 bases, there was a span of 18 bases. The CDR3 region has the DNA TGTGCCAGCAATTATCTGGGGCTTTGGGACATTCAGTACTTC. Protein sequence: CASNYLGLWDIQYF.

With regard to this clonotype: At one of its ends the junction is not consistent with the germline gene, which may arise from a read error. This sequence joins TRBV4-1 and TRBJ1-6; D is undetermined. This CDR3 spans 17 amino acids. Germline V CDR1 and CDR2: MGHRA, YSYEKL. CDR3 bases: TGCGCCAGCAACCAAGAATGGCCCGGTGCGGGCAATTCACCCCTCCACTTT. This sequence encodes CASNQEWPGAGNSPLHF.

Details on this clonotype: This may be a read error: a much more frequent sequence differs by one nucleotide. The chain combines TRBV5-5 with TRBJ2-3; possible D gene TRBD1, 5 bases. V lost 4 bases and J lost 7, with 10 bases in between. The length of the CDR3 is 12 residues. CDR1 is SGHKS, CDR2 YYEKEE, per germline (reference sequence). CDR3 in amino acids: CASSRGANTQYF. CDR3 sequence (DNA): TGTGCCAGCAGCCGTGGGGCAAATACGCAGTATTTT.

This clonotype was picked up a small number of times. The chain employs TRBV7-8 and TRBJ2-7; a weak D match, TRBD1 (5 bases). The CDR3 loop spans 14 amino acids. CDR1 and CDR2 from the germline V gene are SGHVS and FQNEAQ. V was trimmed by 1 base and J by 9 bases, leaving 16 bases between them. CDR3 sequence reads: CASSLGKDRQGQYF. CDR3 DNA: TGTGCCAGCAGCTTAGGCAAAGACCGCCAGGGGCAGTACTTC.

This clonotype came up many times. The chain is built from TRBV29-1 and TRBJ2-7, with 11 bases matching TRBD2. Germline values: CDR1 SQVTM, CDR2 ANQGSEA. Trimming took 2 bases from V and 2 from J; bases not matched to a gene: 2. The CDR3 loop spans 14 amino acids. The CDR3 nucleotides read TGCAGCGTTGAACTAGCGGGAGGTCCCTACGAGCAGTACTTC. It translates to CSVELAGGPYEQYF.

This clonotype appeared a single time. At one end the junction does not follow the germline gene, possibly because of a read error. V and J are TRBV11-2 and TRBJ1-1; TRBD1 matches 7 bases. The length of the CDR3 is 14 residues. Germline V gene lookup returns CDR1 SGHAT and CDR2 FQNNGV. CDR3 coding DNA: TGTGTCAGCAGCCCGACAGGGATGAACACTGAAGCTTTTTTT. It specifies CVSSPTGMNTEAFF.

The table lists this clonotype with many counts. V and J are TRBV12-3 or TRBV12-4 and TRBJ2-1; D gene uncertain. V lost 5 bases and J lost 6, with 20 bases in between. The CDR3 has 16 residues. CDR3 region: CASSRSVSSKGNEQFF. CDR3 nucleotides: TGTGCCAGCAGTCGGTCAGTCTCGTCTAAGGGCAATGAGCAGTTCTTC.

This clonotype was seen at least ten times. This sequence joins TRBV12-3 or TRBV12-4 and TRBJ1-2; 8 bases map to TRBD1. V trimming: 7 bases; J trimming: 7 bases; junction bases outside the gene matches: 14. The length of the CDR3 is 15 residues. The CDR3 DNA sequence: TGTGCCAGCACTCATAGGACAGGGCCACGGAGTGGCTACACCTTC. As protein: CASTHRTGPRSGYTF.

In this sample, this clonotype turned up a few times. In DNA form, the CDR3 reads TGTGCCAGCAGCCAAGCCGGGACAGGGCCCCACGAGCAGTACTTC. Protein sequence: CASSQAGTGPHEQYF. The V gene is TRBV14, the J gene TRBJ2-7, with 9 bases lining up with TRBD1. The J segment lost 5 bases and the V segment lost 1 base, leaving 6 bases of the junction unmatched. The CDR3 has 15 amino acids. The V gene's germline CDR1 is SGHDN and CDR2 FVKESK.

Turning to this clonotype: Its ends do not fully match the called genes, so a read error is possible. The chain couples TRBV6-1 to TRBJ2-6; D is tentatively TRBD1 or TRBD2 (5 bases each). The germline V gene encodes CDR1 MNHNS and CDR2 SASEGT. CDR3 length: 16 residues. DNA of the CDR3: TGTGCCAGCAGAGAAGCGAGGGGCTCTGGGGCCAACGTCCTGACTTTC. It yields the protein CASREARGSGANVLTF.

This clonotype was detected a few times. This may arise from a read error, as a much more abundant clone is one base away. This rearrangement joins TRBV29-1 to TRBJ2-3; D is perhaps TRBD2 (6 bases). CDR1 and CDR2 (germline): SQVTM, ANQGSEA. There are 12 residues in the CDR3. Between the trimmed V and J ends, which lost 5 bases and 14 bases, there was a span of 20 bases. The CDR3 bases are TGCAGCGTTTCCACTAGCAGGAGAACTACGTATTTT. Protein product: CSVSTSRRTTYF.

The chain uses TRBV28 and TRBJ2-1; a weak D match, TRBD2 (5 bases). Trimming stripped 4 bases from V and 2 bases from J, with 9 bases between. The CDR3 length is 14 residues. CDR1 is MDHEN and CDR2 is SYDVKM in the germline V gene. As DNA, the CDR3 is TGTGCCAGCAGTTCCGACTATACCTACAATGAGCAGTTCTTC. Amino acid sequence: CASSSDYTYNEQFF.

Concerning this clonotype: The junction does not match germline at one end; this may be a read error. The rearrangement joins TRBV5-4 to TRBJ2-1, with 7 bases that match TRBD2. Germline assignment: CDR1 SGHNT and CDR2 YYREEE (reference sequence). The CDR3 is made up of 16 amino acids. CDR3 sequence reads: CASSSGSGHSYIEQFF. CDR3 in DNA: TGTGCCAGCAGCTCCGGTAGCGGGCACTCCTACATTGAGCAATTCTTC.

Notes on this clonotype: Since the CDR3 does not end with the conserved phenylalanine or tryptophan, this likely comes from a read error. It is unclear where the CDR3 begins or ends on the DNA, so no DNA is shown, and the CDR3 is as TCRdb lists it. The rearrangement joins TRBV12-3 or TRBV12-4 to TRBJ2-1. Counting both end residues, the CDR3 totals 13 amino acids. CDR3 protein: CASIPRGDNEQFS.

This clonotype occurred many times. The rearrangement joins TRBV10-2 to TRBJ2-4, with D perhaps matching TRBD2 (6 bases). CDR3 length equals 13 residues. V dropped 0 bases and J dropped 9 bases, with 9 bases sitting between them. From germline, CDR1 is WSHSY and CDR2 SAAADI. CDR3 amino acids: CASSESQGGIQYF. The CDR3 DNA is TGCGCCAGCAGTGAGTCCCAGGGAGGCATTCAGTACTTC.

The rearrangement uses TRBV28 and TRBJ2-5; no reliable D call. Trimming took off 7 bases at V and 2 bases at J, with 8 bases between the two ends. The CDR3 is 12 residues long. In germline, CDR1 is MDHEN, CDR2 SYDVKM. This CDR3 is CASKDDQETQYF. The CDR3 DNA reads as TGTGCCAGCAAGGACGATCAAGAGACCCAGTACTTC.

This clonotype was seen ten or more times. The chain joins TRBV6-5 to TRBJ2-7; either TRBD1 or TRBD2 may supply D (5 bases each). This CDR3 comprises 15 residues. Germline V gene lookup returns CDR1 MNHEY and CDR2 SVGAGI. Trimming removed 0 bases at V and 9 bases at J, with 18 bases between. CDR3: CASSYSVTGTLGQYF. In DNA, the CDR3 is TGTGCCAGCAGTTACTCGGTAACGGGGACCCTTGGGCAGTACTTC.

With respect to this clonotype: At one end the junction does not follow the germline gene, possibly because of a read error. The CDR3 loop reads CASSLGGGSHNEQFF. CDR3 nucleotides: TGTGCCAGCAGTTTAGGCGGCGGCAGTCACAATGAGCAATTCTTC. The rearrangement links TRBV28 to TRBJ2-1; no clear D. This CDR3 is 15 amino acids long. CDR1 MDHEN and CDR2 SYDVKM come from the germline V gene.

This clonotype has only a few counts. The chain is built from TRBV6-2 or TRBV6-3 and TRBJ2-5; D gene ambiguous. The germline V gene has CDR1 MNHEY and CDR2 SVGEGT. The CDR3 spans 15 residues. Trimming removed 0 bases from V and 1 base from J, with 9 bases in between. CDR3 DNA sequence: TGTGCCAGCAGTTACTCCGGTCTATCCCAAGAGACCCAGTACTTC. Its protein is CASSYSGLSQETQYF.

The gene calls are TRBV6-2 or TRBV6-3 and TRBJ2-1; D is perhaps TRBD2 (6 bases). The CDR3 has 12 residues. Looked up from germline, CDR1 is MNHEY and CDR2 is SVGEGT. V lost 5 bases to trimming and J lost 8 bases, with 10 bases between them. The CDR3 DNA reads TGTGCCAGCAGTCCCCGGAGGGATGAGCAGTTCTTC. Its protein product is CASSPRRDEQFF.

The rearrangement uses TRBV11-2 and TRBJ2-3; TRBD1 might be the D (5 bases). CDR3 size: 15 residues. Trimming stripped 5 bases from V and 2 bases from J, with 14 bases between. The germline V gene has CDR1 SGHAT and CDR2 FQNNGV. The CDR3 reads CASSRSRQHTDTQYF. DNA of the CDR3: TGTGCCAGCAGCCGTTCCAGACAGCACACAGATACGCAGTATTTT.

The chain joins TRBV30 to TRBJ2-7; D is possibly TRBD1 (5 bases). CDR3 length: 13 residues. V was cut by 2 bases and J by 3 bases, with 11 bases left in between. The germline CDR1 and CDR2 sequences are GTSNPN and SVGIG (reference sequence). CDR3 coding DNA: TGTGCCTGGAGTCCGGACACGCGCTACGAGCAGTACTTC. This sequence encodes CAWSPDTRYEQYF.

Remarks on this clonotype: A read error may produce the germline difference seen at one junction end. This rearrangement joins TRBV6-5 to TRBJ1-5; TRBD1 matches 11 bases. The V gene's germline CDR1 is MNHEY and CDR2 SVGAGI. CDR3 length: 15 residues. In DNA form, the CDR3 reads TGTACCAGCAGCGGTCGGACAGGGGGCGGGCAGCCCCAGCATTTT. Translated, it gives CTSSGRTGGGQPQHF.

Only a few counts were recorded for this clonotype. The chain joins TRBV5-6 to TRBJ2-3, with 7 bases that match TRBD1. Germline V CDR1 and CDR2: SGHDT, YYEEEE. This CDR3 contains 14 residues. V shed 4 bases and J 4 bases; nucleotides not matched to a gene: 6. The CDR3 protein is CASSPTGFADTQYF. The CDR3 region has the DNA TGTGCCAGCAGCCCGACAGGGTTTGCAGATACGCAGTATTTT.